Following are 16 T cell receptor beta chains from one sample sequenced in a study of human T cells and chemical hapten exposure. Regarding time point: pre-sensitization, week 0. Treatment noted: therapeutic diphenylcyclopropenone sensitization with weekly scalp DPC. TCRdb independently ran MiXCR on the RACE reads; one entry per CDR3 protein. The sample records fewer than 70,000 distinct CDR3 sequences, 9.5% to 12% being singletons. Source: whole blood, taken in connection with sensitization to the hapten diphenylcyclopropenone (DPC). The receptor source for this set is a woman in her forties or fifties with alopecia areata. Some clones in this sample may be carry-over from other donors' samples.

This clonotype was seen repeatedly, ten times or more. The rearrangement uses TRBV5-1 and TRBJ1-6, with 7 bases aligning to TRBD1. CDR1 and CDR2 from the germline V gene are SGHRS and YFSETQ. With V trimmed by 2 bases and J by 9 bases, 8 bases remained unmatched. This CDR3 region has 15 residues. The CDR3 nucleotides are TGCGCCAGCAGCTTTAGCGACAGGGTGACTTCACCCCTCCACTTT. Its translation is CASSFSDRVTSPLHF.

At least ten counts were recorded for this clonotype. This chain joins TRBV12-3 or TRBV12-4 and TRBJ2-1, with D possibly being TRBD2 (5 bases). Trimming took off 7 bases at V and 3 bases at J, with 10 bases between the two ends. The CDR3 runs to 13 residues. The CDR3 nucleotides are TGTGCCAGCAAGATCCGGGACTACAATGAGCAGTTCTTC. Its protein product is CASKIRDYNEQFF.

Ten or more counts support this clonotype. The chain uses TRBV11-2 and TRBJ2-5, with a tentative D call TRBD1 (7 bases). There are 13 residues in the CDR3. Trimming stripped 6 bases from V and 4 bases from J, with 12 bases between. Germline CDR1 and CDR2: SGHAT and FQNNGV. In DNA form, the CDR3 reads TGTGCCAGCAGTTCAGGGGGGCCAGAGACCCAGTACTTC. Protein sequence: CASSSGGPETQYF.

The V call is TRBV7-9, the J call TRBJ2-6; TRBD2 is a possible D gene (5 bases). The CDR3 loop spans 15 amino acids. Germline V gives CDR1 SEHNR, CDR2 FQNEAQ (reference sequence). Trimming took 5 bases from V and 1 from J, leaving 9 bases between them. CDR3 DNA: TGTGCCAGCAGCCCCGGGAATTCTGGGGCCAACGTCCTGACTTTC. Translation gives CASSPGNSGANVLTF. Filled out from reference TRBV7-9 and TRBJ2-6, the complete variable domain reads DTGVSQNPRHKITKRGQNVTFRCDPISEHNRLYWYRQTLGQGPEFLTYFQNEAQLEKSRLLSDRFSAERPKGSFSTLEIQRTEQGDSAMYLCASSPGNSGANVLTFGAGSRLTVL.

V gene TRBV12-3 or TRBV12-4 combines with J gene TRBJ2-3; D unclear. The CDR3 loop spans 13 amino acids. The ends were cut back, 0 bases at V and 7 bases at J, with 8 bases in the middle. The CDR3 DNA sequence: TGTGCCAGCAGTTTAGCCGTCGTTAATACGCAGTATTTT. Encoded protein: CASSLAVVNTQYF.

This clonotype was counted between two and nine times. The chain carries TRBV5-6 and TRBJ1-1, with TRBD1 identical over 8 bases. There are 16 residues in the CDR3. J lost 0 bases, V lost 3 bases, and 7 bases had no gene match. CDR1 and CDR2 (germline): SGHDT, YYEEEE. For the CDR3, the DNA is TGTGCCAGCAGCTGGGCGACAGGGGCTCTGAACACTGAAGCTTTCTTT. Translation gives CASSWATGALNTEAFF.

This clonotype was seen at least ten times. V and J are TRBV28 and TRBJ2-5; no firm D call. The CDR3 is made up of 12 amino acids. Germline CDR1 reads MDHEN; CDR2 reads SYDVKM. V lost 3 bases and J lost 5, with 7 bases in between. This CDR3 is CASSFSPETQYF. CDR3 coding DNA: TGTGCCAGCAGTTTTAGCCCGGAGACCCAGTACTTC.

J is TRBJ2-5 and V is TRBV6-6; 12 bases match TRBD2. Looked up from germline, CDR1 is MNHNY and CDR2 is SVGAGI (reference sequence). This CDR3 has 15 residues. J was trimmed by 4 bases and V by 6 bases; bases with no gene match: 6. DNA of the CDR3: TGTGCCAGCAGCAGACTAGCGGGGGCCCTAGAGACCCAGTACTTC. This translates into CASSRLAGALETQYF.

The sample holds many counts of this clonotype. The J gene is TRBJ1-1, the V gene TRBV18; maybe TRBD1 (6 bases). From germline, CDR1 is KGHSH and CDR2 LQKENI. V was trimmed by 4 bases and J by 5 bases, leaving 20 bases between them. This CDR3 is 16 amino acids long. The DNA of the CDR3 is TGTGCCAGCTCACAAAACGGCCGGGGGCGAAATACTGAAGCTTTCTTT. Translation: CASSQNGRGRNTEAFF.

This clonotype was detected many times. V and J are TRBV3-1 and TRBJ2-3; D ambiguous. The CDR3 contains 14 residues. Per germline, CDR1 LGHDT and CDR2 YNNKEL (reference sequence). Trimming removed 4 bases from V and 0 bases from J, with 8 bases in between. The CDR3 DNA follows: TGTGCCAGCAGCCCCCGAGCGAGCACAGATACGCAGTATTTT. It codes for CASSPRASTDTQYF.

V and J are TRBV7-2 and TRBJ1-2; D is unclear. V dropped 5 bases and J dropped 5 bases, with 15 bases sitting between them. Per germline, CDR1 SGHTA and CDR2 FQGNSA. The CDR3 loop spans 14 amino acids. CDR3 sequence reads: CASSPNKGRYGYTF. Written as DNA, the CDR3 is TGTGCCAGCAGCCCCAACAAGGGCAGATATGGCTACACCTTC.

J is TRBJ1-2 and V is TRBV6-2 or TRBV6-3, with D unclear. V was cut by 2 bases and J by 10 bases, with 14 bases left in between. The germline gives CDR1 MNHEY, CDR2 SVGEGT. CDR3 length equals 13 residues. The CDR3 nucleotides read TGTGCCAGCAGTTACCCTCTTCCCGGTGACTACACCTTC. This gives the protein CASSYPLPGDYTF.

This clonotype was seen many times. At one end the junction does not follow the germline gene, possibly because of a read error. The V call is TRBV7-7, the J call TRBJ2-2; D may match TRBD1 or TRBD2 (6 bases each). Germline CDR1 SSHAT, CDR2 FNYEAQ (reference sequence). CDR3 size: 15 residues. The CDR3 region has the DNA TGTGCTAGCAGCTTAGGGGGGACCGGTGGCGGGGAGCTGTTTTTT. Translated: CASSLGGTGGGELFF.

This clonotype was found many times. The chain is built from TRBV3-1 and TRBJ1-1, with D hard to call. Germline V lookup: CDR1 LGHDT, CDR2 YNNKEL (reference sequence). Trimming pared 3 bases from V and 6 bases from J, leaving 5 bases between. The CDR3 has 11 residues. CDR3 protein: CASSQRAEAFF. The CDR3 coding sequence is TGTGCCAGCAGCCAGCGGGCTGAAGCTTTCTTT.

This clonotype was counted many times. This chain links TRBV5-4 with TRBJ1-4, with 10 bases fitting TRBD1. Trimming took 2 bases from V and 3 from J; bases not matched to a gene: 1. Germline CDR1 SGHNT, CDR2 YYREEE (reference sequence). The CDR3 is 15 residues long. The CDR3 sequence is CASSLGQGANEKLFF. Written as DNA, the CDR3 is TGTGCCAGCAGCTTAGGACAGGGGGCTAATGAAAAACTGTTTTTT.

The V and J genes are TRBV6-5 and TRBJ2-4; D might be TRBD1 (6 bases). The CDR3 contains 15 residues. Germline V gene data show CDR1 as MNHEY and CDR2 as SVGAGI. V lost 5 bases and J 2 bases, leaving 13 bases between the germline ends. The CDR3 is CASSPKQGTKNIQYF. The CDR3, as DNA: TGTGCCAGCAGTCCCAAACAGGGAACCAAAAACATTCAGTACTTC.